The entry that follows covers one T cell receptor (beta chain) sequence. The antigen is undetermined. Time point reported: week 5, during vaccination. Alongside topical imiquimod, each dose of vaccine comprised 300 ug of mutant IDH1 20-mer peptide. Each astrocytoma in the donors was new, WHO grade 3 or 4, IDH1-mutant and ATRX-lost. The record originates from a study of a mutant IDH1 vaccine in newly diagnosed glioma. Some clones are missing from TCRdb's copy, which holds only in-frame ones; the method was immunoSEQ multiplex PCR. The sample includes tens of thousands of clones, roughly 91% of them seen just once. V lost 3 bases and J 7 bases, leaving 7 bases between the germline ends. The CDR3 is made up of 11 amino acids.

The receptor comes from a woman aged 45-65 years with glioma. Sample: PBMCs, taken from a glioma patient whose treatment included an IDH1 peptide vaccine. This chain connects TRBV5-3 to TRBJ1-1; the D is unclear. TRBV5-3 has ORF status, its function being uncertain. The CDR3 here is CARSSDIEAFF. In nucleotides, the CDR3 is TGTGCCAGAAGCTCTGACATTGAAGCTTTCTTT.